One and the same sample provided the 24 T cell receptor beta chains below, sequenced in a study of cytomegalovirus exposure and HLA in healthy donors (dated by TCRdb to about 2017). Library generation was performed with the immunoSEQ multiplex PCR assay. For the multiplex PCR, a mixture combining 60 forward primers for TCR Vbeta segments and 13 reverse primers for TCR Jbeta segments was used. The source is immuneACCESS, and TCRdb retained only in-frame sequences with V and J called. Part of the clones is not carried over; for the studies checked, unresolved V genes explain less than half of this, and the remainder is unexplained. Within this sample are approximately 120,000 clones, with under 80% of them counted one time only. The ten largest clonotypes hold approximately 13% of the sample. The source material was PBMCs. These TCRs come from a woman aged 55-70 years in good health and CMV-seropositive.

The rearrangement uses TRBV7-3 and TRBJ1-1; D might be TRBD1 (5 bases). CDR3 length: 13 residues. V lost 4 bases to trimming and J lost 5 bases, with 11 bases between them. Germline CDR1 reads SGHTA; CDR2 reads FQGTGA. CDR3 region: CASSSVRGTEAFF. The CDR3 nucleotides read TGTGCCAGCAGCTCCGTTCGGGGGACTGAAGCTTTCTTT.

This clone was detected only once. The chain carries TRBV1 and TRBJ1-2. TRBV1 has pseudogene status. The CDR3 runs 20 residues. CDR3 DNA sequence: TGCACCAGCAGTCCCGATTCGGGGTTTATTGTGAGTTCTTCTAACTATGGCTACACCTTC. Protein sequence: CTSSPDSGFIVSSSNYGYTF.

A single count supports this clone. V and J are TRBV5-1 and TRBJ2-2, with 8 bases that match TRBD1. The germline V gene has CDR1 SGHRS and CDR2 YFSETQ. The J segment lost 4 bases and the V segment lost 7 bases, leaving 6 bases of the junction unmatched. The CDR3 covers 14 residues. CDR3 residues: CASGSTGGTGELFF. CDR3 in DNA: TGCGCCAGCGGATCAACAGGGGGCACCGGGGAGCTGTTTTTT.

This clone occurred a few times. The V call is TRBV6-5, the J call TRBJ2-5, with D possibly being TRBD1 (7 bases). The CDR3 sequence is 15 residues long. CDR1 is MNHEY and CDR2 is SVGAGI in the germline V gene. The V end was cut by 4 bases, the J end by 3 bases, with 15 bases between. DNA for the CDR3: TGTGCCAGCAGTTGGAGGGGGCACAGGGAAGAGACCCAGTACTTC. Protein product: CASSWRGHREETQYF.

The chain has TRBV6-5 and TRBJ2-1; 10 bases line up with TRBD1. The CDR3 runs to 13 residues. After removal of 5 bases from V and 15 bases from J, the junction contained 10 bases not matched to a gene. Germline loops: CDR1 MNHEY, CDR2 SVGAGI. DNA of the CDR3: TGTGCCAGCAGTGACACGACGGGGACAGGGGTGTTCTTC. Amino acids: CASSDTTGTGVFF.

The chain has TRBV7-9 and TRBJ1-4; TRBD1 is a possible D gene (5 bases). CDR3 length equals 15 residues. V was clipped by 3 bases and J by 5 bases, with 13 bases between them. Germline CDR1 reads SEHNR; CDR2 reads FQNEAQ (reference sequence). The CDR3 is CASSFSQGTNEKLFF. The CDR3 DNA follows: TGTGCCAGCAGCTTTAGTCAGGGCACGAATGAAAAACTGTTTTTT. Full variable domain (missing parts from reference TRBV7-9 and TRBJ1-4): DTGVSQNPRHKITKRGQNVTFRCDPISEHNRLYWYRQTLGQGPEFLTYFQNEAQLEKSRLLSDRFSAERPKGSFSTLEIQRTEQGDSAMYLCASSFSQGTNEKLFFGSGTQLSVL.

The rearrangement joins TRBV19 to TRBJ2-7; 8 positions agree with TRBD1. Germline trimming cut 6 bases from V and 4 bases from J; bases unmatched to any gene: 5. The CDR3 consists of 13 residues. Germline assignment: CDR1 LNHDA and CDR2 SQIVND (reference sequence). The CDR3 is CASRGTGTYEQYF. CDR3 sequence (DNA): TGTGCCAGTAGGGGGACAGGTACTTACGAGCAGTACTTC.

This rearrangement joins TRBV7-6 to TRBJ2-1; 9 bases match TRBD2. Germline V gives CDR1 SGHVS, CDR2 FNYEAQ. CDR3 size: 16 residues. V shed 5 bases, J shed 8 bases, and the junction held 13 bases outside the gene matches. CDR3 bases: TGTGCCAGCAGCCCAGCGGGGCGGGAGGGGGGGTATGAGCAGTTCTTC. Translating gives CASSPAGREGGYEQFF.

This clone was seen only a few times. The chain couples TRBV19 to TRBJ2-7, with a weak D call TRBD2 (6 bases). The CDR3 length is 14 residues. Germline loops: CDR1 LNHDA, CDR2 SQIVND (reference sequence). V lost 5 bases and J lost 2, with 13 bases in between. CDR3 nucleotides: TGTGCCAGTAGTCCGGAGGGCCGACCCTACGAGCAGTACTTC. This translates into CASSPEGRPYEQYF. Full variable domain (remainder filled in from reference TRBV19 and TRBJ2-7): DGGITQSPKYLFRKEGQNVTLSCEQNLNHDAMYWYRQDPGQGLRLIYYSQIVNDFQKGDIAEGYSVSREKKESFPLTVTSAQKNPTAFYLCASSPEGRPYEQYFGPGTRLTVT.

The chain joins TRBV4-1 to TRBJ2-1; possibly TRBD2 for D (5 bases). Trimming removed 0 bases at V and 1 base at J, with 13 bases between. CDR1 and CDR2 (germline): MGHRA, YSYEKL. CDR3 size: 17 residues. Here the CDR3 reads CASSQEYPRGSYNEQFF. As DNA, the CDR3 is TGCGCCAGCAGCCAAGAGTATCCCCGAGGGTCCTACAATGAGCAGTTCTTC.

This clone was seen a few times. V gene TRBV2 combines with J gene TRBJ1-1, with TRBD1 matching 10 bases. The germline CDR1 and CDR2 sequences are SNHLY and FYNNEI. The CDR3 length is 13 residues. With V trimmed by 6 bases and J by 4 bases, 2 bases remained unmatched. This chain's CDR3 is CASRGDRGTEAFF. DNA for the CDR3: TGTGCCAGCAGAGGGGACAGGGGCACTGAAGCTTTCTTT.

The rearrangement joins TRBV27 to TRBJ2-5; 9 bases match TRBD2. The J call could be wrong; TRBJ2-7 is a better fit for the DNA end. Germline V CDR1 and CDR2: MNHEY, SMNVEV (reference sequence). The CDR3 is 14 amino acids. CDR3 in amino acids: CASSLWASGAEQYF. The CDR3 nucleotides are TGTGCCAGCAGTTTATGGGCTAGCGGGGCCGAGCAGTACTTC.

The chain carries TRBV9 and TRBJ1-2; 9 bases line up with TRBD1. The V gene end was trimmed by 7 bases and the J gene end by 8 bases; junction bases not matched to a gene: 9. From germline, CDR1 is SGDLS and CDR2 YYNGEE. The CDR3 is 13 amino acids. The CDR3, as DNA: TGTGCCAGCGCCGGGACAGGGATTCGAGGCTACACCTTC. It specifies CASAGTGIRGYTF.

The V call is TRBV5-1, the J call TRBJ2-5; weak D call: TRBD1 (5 bases). CDR1 is SGHRS and CDR2 is YFSETQ in the germline V gene. Trimming stripped 2 bases from V and 5 bases from J, with 13 bases between. The CDR3 is 14 amino acids. The CDR3 bases are TGCGCCAGCAGCTTACCCCAGGGTGCGGAGACCCAGTACTTC. As protein: CASSLPQGAETQYF.

J is TRBJ2-3 and V is TRBV7-6; 11 bases map to TRBD2. The CDR3 loop spans 15 amino acids. Trimming took 9 bases from V and 1 from J; bases not matched to a gene: 6. The germline gives CDR1 SGHVS, CDR2 FNYEAQ. CDR3: CASSRTSGRTDTQYF. CDR3 DNA sequence: TGTGCCAGTTCAAGGACTAGCGGGCGCACAGATACGCAGTATTTT.

The chain employs TRBV5-1 and TRBJ2-3, with 8 positions matching TRBD2. CDR1 is SGHRS, CDR2 YFSETQ, per germline. The V and J ends lost 3 bases and 1 base, in that order; junction bases with no gene match: 1. CDR3 length equals 14 residues. The CDR3 here is CASSSGGGTDTQYF. DNA for the CDR3: TGCGCCAGCAGCTCCGGGGGGGGCACAGATACGCAGTATTTT.

This clone was picked up a small number of times. The rearrangement links TRBV29-1 to TRBJ1-2; D unclear. This CDR3 spans 12 amino acids. Germline CDR1 reads SQVTM; CDR2 reads ANQGSEA. Trimming removed 5 bases at V and 3 bases at J, with 10 bases between. In DNA, the CDR3 is TGCAGCGTTTTCGGCACAGACTATGGCTACACCTTC. This codes for CSVFGTDYGYTF.

As to this clone: A clone one base away is much larger, so this may be a read error. The chain joins TRBV7-9 to TRBJ2-3; the D is unclear. The CDR3 covers 12 residues. V was shortened by 3 bases and J by 2 bases, with 3 bases between the two germline ends. Per the germline V gene, CDR1 is SEHNR and CDR2 is FQNEAQ (reference sequence). CDR3 region: CASSFHTDTQYF. For the CDR3, the DNA is TGTGCCAGCAGCTTTCACACAGATACGCAGTATTTT. Full variable domain (missing parts from reference TRBV7-9 and TRBJ2-3): DTGVSQNPRHKITKRGQNVTFRCDPISEHNRLYWYRQTLGQGPEFLTYFQNEAQLEKSRLLSDRFSAERPKGSFSTLEIQRTEQGDSAMYLCASSFHTDTQYFGPGTRLTVL.

This chain uses TRBV4-2 with TRBJ2-5; 11 bases agree with TRBD2. Per the germline V gene, CDR1 is LGHNA and CDR2 is YNFKEQ. This CDR3 region has 16 residues. V shed 4 bases and J 0 bases; nucleotides not matched to a gene: 4. The CDR3: CASSPGLAGNQETQYF. The CDR3 nucleotides are TGTGCCAGCAGCCCCGGACTAGCGGGTAACCAAGAGACCCAGTACTTC.

The chain recombines TRBV11-2 with TRBJ2-1; D remains ambiguous. CDR3 size: 13 residues. V shed 0 bases and J shed 8 bases, with 8 bases lying between them. The V gene's germline CDR1 is SGHAT and CDR2 FQNNGV. Here the CDR3 DNA reads TGTGCCAGCAGCTTAGAGACACCGGATGAGCAGTTCTTC. Translation gives CASSLETPDEQFF.

This clone occurred a few times. This rearrangement joins TRBV20-1 to TRBJ1-1, with 7 bases matching TRBD1. CDR3 length equals 11 residues. Losses at the gene ends were 4 bases for V and 7 bases for J; bases not matched to a gene: 3. The germline gives CDR1 DFQATT, CDR2 SNEGSKA (reference sequence). CDR3 in amino acids: CSATRTGEAFF. The CDR3 coding sequence is TGCAGTGCTACCCGGACAGGTGAAGCTTTCTTT.

This chain links TRBV10-3 with TRBJ1-1; D ambiguous. Germline values: CDR1 ENHRY, CDR2 SYGVKD. The CDR3 length is 13 residues. With 3 bases removed from V and 0 bases from J, the gap between germline ends came to 5 bases. CDR3 amino acids: CAISESLNTEAFF. CDR3 DNA: TGTGCCATCAGTGAAAGCTTGAACACTGAAGCTTTCTTT.

This clone was detected a few times. The rearrangement joins TRBV27 to TRBJ2-7, with 8 bases identical to TRBD1. Per germline, CDR1 MNHEY and CDR2 SMNVEV (reference sequence). Trimming at V came to 5 bases and at J to 7 bases, leaving 10 bases not matched to a gene. This CDR3 contains 14 residues. The CDR3 sequence: CASSPGQGLREQYF. Here the CDR3 DNA reads TGTGCCAGCAGTCCCGGACAGGGATTGAGGGAGCAGTACTTC.

The V gene is TRBV10-3, the J gene TRBJ2-1; D is ambiguous. The CDR3 runs to 15 residues. Germline V gene lookup returns CDR1 ENHRY and CDR2 SYGVKD. Trimming took off 4 bases at V and 2 bases at J, with 12 bases between the two ends. The CDR3 spells CAISGIEEAYNEQFF. The DNA for the CDR3 is TGTGCCATCAGTGGAATAGAAGAGGCCTACAATGAGCAGTTCTTC.